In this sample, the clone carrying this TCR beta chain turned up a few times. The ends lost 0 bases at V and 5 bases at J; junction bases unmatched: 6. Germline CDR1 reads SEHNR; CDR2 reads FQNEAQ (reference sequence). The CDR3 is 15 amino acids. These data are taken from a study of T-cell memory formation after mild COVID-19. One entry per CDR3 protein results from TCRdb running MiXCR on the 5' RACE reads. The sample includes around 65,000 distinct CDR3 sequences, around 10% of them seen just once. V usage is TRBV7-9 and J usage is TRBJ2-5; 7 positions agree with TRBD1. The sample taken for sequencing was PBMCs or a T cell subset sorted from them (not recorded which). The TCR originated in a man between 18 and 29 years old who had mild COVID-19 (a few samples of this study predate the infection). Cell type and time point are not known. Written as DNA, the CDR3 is TGTGCCAGCAGCTTAGCCGGGACAGCTAGCGAGACCCAGTACTTC. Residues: CASSLAGTASETQYF.